This T cell receptor (beta chain) appears in the sequencing data of a study of shared clonotypes between healthy human individuals (dated by TCRdb to the early 2020s). Regarding the complete study: A couple of women and a few men aged 18 to 49 years were included in the cohort. For each donor, three plates each were used for CD4 naive and CD4 memory, two plates were used for CD8 naive, and one plate was used for CD8 memory. The study deeply sequenced blood TCR repertoires of roughly five healthy adults to estimate repertoire size and the extent of clonotype sharing between individuals. To increase sequencing depth and limit assay-specific biases, TCR repertoire library preparation and sequencing were carried out by different laboratories using diverse techniques. Each donor's leukapheresis produced roughly between about 0.9 and 9.5 billion PBMCs.

The V end gives up 3 bases and the J end 5 bases, leaving 5 bases in the junction not matched to a gene. The CDR3, from cysteine to phenylalanine, totals 14 residues. Kept here is only the CDR3 DNA, which spans 42 bases and is read in frame from base 1. As encoded in the germline V gene, CDR1 is SGHTA while CDR2 is FQGNSA. Using the deep immunoSEQ assay, multiplex PCR amplified TCR CDR3 regions from genomic DNA. Extracted genomic DNA from each cell subset was distributed evenly across all wells of several immunoSEQ 96-well plates, and each plate was treated as a replicate. For sorted subsets, 200 to 250 ng of genomic DNA, equivalent to around 29,000 T cell genomes, went into each replicate PCR. The purified libraries were quantified using a Qubit 3.0 fluorometer, sized with a Bioanalyzer 2100, and then quantified again using the KAPA Library Quantification kit. A separate single-read 150-cycle Illumina NextSeq 550 flow cell was used to sequence each immunoSEQ 96-well plate. The study's processing was this. Because the immunoSEQ output included only junctional sequences and no quality scores, the filtering could not be the same as the filtering used for full-length reads. Sequences were annotated with PyIR, a Python wrapper for IgBLAST v1.9, using IMGT germline references to assign V/J genes and CDR3. Reads were removed for weak V/J assignments (E-value above 1e-6), missing CDR3, stop codons, out-of-frame junctions, or ambiguous translated residues. V3J clonotypes were defined as sequences sharing an identical inferred V gene, J gene, and CDR3 amino acid sequence. Percentage overlap between repertoires was calculated by dividing the number of shared unique clonotypes by the size of the smaller repertoire. Three approaches were used to assess repertoire richness: RTK rarefaction, the Chao1 estimator, and Recon v2.1 estimates of unobserved clonotypes. For all TCRbeta clonotypes obtained by the gDNA method from several donors, generation probabilities were computed with OLGA. Imported from immuneACCESS, the table was reduced by TCRdb to in-frame sequences with V and J called. These copies leave out some clones; in studies compared against another copy, an unresolved V gene accounts for under half, and the cause of the remainder is not known. The V and J calls and clone size are taken from that table; D and trimming were inferred from the DNA. This sample comprises some 2,000,000 clones, around 95% of them detected only once. Around 0.13% of the sample lies in the top ten.

Findings and caveats that apply to the study as a whole: Larger estimated clonotype richness was generally found for naive subsets than for memory subsets. Sampling was restricted to blood, and TCR repertoires in tissue are likely to differ from TCR repertoires in blood. Higher generation probabilities were observed for clonotypes shared by all four sorted-subset donors than for non-shared clonotypes. The small number of donors limited the genetic and exposure-history diversity represented. Rarefaction of sorted-subset datasets indicated incomplete sequencing despite the large sequencing depth. Sharing across several donors was observed for approximately 4.6% of naive CD4, 3.5% of naive CD8, 2% to 2.5% of memory CD4, and about 0.38% of memory CD8 clonotypes. Pairwise subsampling indicated that sequencing depth was expected to affect the degree of clonotype sharing among donors.

Worth noting for this clone: Its antigen has not been determined. Base qualities are not provided; no much larger clone lies one nucleotide away.

The donors were healthy, HIV-negative adults with no recently reported acute infections or vaccinations. All donors were Caucasian adults living in Nashville, Tennessee, USA. CD4+ T cells were enriched through magnetic negative selection, after which naive cells were positively selected on CD45RA and the remaining negative fraction served as the memory subset. Blood was collected by leukapheresis, and PBMCs were isolated by Ficoll-Histopaque density gradient centrifugation and then cryopreserved in liquid nitrogen vapor phase. Purity and quantity of every magnetically sorted T cell population were checked by analytical flow cytometry. From each sorted fraction, genomic DNA was isolated and quantified by UV absorbance on a Nanodrop 2000c.

The sequence was collected from a man younger than 35 in good health. The V gene is TRBV7-2 and the J gene is TRBJ2-7, and 9 bases in between align with TRBD2. The sequenced material came from naive CD4+ T cells sorted from blood. Interpreted using the paper, the cell subset or site label stands for: CD45RA+ positively selected. The encoded CDR3 is CASSFPSGENEQYF. The DNA sequence is given as TGTGCCAGCAGCTTTCCTAGCGGGGAGAACGAGCAGTACTTC.